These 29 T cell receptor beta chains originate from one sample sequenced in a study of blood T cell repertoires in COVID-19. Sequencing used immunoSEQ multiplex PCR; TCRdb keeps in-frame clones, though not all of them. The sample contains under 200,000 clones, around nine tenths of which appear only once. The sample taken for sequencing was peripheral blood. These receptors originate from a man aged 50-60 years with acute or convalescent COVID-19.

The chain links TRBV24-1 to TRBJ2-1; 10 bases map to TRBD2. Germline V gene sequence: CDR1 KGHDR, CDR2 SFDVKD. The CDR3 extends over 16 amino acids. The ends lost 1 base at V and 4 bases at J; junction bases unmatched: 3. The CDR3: CATSDLGAGGYNEQFF. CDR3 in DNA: TGTGCCACCAGTGATTTAGGAGCGGGAGGGTACAATGAGCAGTTCTTC.

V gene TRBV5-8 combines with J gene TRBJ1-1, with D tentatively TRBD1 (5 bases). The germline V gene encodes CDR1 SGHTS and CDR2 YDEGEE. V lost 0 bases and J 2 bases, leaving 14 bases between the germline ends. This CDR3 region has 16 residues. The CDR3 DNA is TGTGCCAGCAGCTTGGCTCCAGGGCCCGCCAACACTGAAGCTTTCTTT. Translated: CASSLAPGPANTEAFF.

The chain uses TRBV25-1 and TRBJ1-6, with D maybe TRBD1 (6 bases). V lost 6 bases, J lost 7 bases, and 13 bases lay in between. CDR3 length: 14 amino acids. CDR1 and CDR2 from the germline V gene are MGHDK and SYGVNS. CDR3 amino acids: CASRPTGNNSPLHF. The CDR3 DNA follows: TGTGCCAGCAGACCCACAGGGAACAATTCACCCCTCCACTTT.

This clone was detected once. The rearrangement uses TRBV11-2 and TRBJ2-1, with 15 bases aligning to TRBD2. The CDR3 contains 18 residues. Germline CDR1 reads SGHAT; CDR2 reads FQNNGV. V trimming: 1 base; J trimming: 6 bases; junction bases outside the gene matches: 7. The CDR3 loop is CASSLVHTGLAGGNEQFF. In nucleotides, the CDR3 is TGTGCCAGCAGCTTAGTTCATACGGGACTAGCGGGAGGCAATGAGCAGTTCTTC. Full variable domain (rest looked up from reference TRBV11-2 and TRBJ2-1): EAGVAQSPRYKIIEKRQSVAFWCNPISGHATLYWYQQILGQGPKLLIQFQNNGVVDDSQLPKDRFSAERLKGVDSTLKIQPAKLEDSAVYLCASSLVHTGLAGGNEQFFGPGTRLTVL.

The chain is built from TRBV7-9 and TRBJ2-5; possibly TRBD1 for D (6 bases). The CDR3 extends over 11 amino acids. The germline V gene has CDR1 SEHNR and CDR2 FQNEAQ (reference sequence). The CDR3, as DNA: TGTTGGACAGCGGACCAAGAGACCCAGTACTTC. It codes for CWTADQETQYF.

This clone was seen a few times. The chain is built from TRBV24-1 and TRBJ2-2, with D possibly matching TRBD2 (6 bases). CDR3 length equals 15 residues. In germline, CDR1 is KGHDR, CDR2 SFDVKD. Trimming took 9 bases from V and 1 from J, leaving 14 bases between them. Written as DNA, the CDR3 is TGTGCCACCGAGTCTGGAGGGTTGAACACCGGGGAGCTGTTTTTT. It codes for CATESGGLNTGELFF.

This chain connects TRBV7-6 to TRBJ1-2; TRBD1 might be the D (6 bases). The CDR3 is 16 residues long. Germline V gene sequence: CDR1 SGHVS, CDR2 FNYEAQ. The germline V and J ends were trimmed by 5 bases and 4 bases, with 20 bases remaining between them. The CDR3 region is CASSHSAQVGAYGYTF. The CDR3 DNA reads TGTGCCAGCAGCCACAGCGCCCAGGTGGGGGCCTATGGCTACACCTTC.

The CDR3 is CASSHSTGTGSNEQFF. The DNA of the CDR3 is TGTGCCAGCAGCCATTCCACTGGGACAGGGTCGAATGAGCAGTTCTTC. The gene calls are TRBV9 and TRBJ2-1, with TRBD1 matching 9 bases. Germline-derived CDR1 and CDR2 are SGDLS and YYNGEE. V dropped 4 bases and J dropped 7; count of bases not matched to a gene: 12. This CDR3 spans 16 amino acids.

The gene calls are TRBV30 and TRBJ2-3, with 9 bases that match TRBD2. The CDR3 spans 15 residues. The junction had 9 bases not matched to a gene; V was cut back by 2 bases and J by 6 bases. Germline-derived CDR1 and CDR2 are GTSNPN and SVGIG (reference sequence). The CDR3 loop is CAWSRGVAGEDTQYF. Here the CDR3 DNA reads TGTGCCTGGAGTCGCGGAGTAGCGGGAGAGGATACGCAGTATTTT. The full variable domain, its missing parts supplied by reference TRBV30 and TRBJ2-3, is SQTIHQWPATLVQPVGSPLSLECTVEGTSNPNLYWYRQAAGRGLQLLFYSVGIGQISSEVPQNLSASRPQDRQFILSSKKLLLSDSGFYLCAWSRGVAGEDTQYFGPGTRLTVL.

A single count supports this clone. DNA of the CDR3: TGTGCCAGCAGCCGCGGGGGGACAGAGACCCAGTACTTC. It specifies CASSRGGTETQYF. The chain is built from TRBV3-1 (or the pseudogene TRBV3-2) and TRBJ2-5, with 8 bases lining up with TRBD2. The V gene end was trimmed by 4 bases and the J gene end by 4 bases; junction bases not matched to a gene: 2. CDR3 length: 13 residues. Looked up from germline, CDR1 is LGHDT and CDR2 is YNNKEL (reference sequence).

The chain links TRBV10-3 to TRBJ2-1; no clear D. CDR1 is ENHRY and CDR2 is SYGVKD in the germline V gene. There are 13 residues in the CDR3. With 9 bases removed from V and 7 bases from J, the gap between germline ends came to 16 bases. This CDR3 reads CAIAVANSNEQFF. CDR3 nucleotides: TGTGCCATAGCTGTCGCCAACAGTAATGAGCAGTTCTTC.

CDR3 sequence reads: CASSMVLAGGPGELFF. The CDR3 DNA reads as TGTGCCAGTAGTATGGTCCTAGCGGGAGGGCCGGGGGAGCTGTTTTTT. The gene calls are TRBV19 and TRBJ2-2; 12 bases line up with TRBD2. The length of the CDR3 is 16 residues. V shed 3 bases, J shed 8 bases, and the junction held 7 bases outside the gene matches. Germline CDR1 LNHDA, CDR2 SQIVND (reference sequence).

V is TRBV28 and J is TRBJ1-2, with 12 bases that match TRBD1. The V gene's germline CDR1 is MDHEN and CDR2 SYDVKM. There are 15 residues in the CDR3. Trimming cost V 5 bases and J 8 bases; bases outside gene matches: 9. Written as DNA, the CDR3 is TGTGCCAGCAGTCCGGGGGACAGGGGGCTAGGAGGCTACACCTTC. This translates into CASSPGDRGLGGYTF.

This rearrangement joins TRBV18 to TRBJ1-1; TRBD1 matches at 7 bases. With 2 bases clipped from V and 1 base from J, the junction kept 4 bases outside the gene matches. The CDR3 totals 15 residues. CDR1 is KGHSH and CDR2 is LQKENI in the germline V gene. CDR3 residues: CASSPVEGANTEAFF. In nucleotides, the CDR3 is TGTGCCAGCTCACCAGTAGAGGGGGCGAACACTGAAGCTTTCTTT.

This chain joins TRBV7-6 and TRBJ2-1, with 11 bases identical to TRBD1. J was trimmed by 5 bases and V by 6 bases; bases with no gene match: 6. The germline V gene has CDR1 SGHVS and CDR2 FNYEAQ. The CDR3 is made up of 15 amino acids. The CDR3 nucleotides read TGTGCCAGCAGACCCGGGACAGGGGGGAACAATGAGCAGTTCTTC. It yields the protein CASRPGTGGNNEQFF.

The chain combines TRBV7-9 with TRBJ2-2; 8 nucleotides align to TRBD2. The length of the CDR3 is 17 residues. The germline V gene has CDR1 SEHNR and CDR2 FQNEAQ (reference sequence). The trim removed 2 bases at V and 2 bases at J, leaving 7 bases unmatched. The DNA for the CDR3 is TGTGCCAGCAGCTTACCGAAGCGGGGGCTTAACACCGGGGAGCTGTTTTTT. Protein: CASSLPKRGLNTGELFF.

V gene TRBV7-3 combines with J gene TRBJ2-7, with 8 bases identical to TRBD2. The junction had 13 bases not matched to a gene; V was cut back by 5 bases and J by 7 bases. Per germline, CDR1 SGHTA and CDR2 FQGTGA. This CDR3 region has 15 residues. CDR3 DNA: TGTGCCAGCAGCAACTATAGCGGGGCGGTAGGGGAGCAGTACTTC. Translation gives CASSNYSGAVGEQYF.

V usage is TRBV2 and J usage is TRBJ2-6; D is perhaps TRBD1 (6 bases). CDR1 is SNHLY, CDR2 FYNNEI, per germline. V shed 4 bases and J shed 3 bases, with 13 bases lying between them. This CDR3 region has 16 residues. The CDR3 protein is CASSVGAGVGANVLTF. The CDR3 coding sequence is TGTGCCAGCAGTGTCGGGGCAGGGGTTGGGGCCAACGTCCTGACTTTC.

The CDR3: CASSQQGISSYNEQFF. The CDR3 DNA reads as TGCGCCAGCAGCCAACAGGGGATCAGCTCCTACAATGAGCAGTTCTTC. V usage is TRBV4-1 and J usage is TRBJ2-1; D might be TRBD1 (6 bases). CDR1 is MGHRA and CDR2 is YSYEKL in the germline V gene. The CDR3 has 16 residues. Trimming cost V 2 bases and J 0 bases, with 11 bases left between them.

The CDR3 nucleotides are TGTGCCAGCGGAGTGAGAGACAATGAGCAGTTCTTC. It encodes CASGVRDNEQFF. The V gene is TRBV28, the J gene TRBJ2-1; D uncertain. The V gene's germline CDR1 is MDHEN and CDR2 SYDVKM. With 8 bases removed from V and 5 bases from J, the gap between germline ends came to 10 bases. This CDR3 region has 12 residues.

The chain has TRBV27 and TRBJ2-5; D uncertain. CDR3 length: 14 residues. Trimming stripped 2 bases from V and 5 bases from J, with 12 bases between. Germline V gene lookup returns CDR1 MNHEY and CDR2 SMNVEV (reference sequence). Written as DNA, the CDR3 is TGTGCCAGCAGTTTAATTCCGTTAGTGGAGACCCAGTACTTC. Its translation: CASSLIPLVETQYF.

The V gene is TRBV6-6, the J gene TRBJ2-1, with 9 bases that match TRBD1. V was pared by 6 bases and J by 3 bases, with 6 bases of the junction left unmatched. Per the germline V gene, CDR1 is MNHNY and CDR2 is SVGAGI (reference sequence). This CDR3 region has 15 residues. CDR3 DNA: TGTGCCAGCAGGTCCGGGACAGGGCTCTACAATGAGCAGTTCTTC. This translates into CASRSGTGLYNEQFF.

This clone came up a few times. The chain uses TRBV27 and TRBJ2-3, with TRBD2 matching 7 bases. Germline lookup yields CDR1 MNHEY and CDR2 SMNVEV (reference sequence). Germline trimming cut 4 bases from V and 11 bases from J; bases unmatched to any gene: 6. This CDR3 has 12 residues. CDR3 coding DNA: TGTGCCAGCAGTTCACCGGGACTAATGCAGTATTTT. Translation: CASSSPGLMQYF.

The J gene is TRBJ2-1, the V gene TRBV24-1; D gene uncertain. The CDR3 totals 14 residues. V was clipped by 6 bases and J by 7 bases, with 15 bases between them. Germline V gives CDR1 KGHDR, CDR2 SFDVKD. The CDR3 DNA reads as TGTGCCACCAGTAACAAGGAGTCGATTAATGAGCAGTTCTTC. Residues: CATSNKESINEQFF.

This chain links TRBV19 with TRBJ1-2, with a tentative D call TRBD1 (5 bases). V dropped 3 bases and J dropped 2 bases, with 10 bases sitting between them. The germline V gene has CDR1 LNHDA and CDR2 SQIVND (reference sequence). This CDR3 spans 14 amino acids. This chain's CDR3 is CASSITGVNYGYTF. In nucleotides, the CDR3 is TGTGCCAGTAGTATCACAGGAGTGAACTATGGCTACACCTTC.

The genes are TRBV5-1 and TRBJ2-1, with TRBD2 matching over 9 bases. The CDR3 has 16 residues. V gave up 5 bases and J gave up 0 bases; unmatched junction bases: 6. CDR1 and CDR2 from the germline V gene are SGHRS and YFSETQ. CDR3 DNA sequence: TGCGCCAGCAGTTCAAATAGCGGGAGCTCCTACAATGAGCAGTTCTTC. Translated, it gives CASSSNSGSSYNEQFF.

The CDR3: CASSPRGGNQPQHF. The DNA for the CDR3 is TGTGCCAGCAGCCCCCGAGGCGGCAATCAGCCCCAGCATTTT. J is TRBJ1-5 and V is TRBV6-2 or TRBV6-3; D ambiguous. Trimming left V 6 bases short and J 2 bases short, with 11 bases between. From germline, CDR1 is MNHEY and CDR2 SVGEGT. The CDR3 is 14 residues long.

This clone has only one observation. The CDR3: CASSVQGVGTEAFF. CDR3 coding DNA: TGTGCCAGTAGTGTCCAGGGTGTAGGCACTGAAGCTTTCTTT. The chain couples TRBV19 to TRBJ1-1; D is possibly TRBD1 (5 bases). This CDR3 is 14 amino acids long. The germline gives CDR1 LNHDA, CDR2 SQIVND (reference sequence). The ends were cut back, 5 bases at V and 4 bases at J, with 14 bases in the middle.

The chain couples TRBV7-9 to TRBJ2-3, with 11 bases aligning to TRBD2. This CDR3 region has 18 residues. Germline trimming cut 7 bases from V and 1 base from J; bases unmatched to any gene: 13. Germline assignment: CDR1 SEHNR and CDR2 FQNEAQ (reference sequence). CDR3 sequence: CASTGGASGRPRTDTQYF. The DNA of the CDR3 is TGTGCCAGCACCGGGGGGGCTAGCGGGAGGCCGCGCACAGATACGCAGTATTTT.